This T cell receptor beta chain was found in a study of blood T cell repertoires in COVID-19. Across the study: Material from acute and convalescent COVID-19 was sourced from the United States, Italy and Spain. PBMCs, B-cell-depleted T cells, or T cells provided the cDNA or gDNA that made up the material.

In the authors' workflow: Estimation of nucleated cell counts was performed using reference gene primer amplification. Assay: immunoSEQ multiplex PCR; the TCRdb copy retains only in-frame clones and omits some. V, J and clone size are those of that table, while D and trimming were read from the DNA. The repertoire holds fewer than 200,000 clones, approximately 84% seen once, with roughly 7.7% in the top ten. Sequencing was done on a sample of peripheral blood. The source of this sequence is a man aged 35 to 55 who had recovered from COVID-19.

This CDR3 is CAISPRTDSTNEKLFF. The CDR3 DNA reads as TGTGCCATCAGCCCACGGACAGATTCAACTAATGAAAAACTGTTTTTT. V is TRBV10-3 and J is TRBJ1-4; TRBD1 is a possible D gene (6 bases). This CDR3 region has 16 residues. V was trimmed by 6 bases and J by 0 bases, leaving 14 bases between them. The germline CDR1 and CDR2 sequences are ENHRY and SYGVKD.